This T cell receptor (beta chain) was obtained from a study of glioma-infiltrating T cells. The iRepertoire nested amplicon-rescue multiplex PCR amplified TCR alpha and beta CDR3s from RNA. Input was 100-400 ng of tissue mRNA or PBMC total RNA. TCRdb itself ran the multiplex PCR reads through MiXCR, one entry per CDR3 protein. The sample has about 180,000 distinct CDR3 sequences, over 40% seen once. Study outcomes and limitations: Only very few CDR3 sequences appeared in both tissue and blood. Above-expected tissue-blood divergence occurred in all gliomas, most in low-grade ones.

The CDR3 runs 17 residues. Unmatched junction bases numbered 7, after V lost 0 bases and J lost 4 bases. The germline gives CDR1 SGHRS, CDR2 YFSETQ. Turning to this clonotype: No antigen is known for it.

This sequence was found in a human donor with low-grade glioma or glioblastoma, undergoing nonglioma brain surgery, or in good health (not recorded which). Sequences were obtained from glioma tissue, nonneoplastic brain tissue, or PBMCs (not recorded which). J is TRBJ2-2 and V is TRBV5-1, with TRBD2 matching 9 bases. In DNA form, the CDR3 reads TGCGCCAGCAGCTTGGGGGTAGCGGGAGCCCGCACCGGGGAGCTGTTTTTT. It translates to CASSLGVAGARTGELFF.